This T cell receptor beta chain was profiled in a study of beta chain features in type 1 diabetes. Of the isolated RNA, all was reverse transcribed, and so the sequenced material was expressed TCRB transcripts. The assay was immunoSEQ multiplex PCR, and TCRdb's table has in-frame clones only and misses some. Of around 450,000 clones in the sample, about an eighth were seen once. This clone was observed a few times. This specimen includes other DNA sequences encoding the same CDR3. The CDR3 has 14 amino acids. V trimming: 2 bases; J trimming: 7 bases; junction bases outside the gene matches: 4. Germline values: CDR1 KGHSH, CDR2 LQKENI.

The specimen was naive CD4+ T cells from blood. The V gene is TRBV18, the J gene TRBJ1-4; TRBD1 matches 7 bases. The sequence derives from a woman aged 18-29 years in good health. CDR3 loop: CASSPDRVGEKLFF. The CDR3 nucleotides read TGTGCCAGCTCACCAGACAGGGTCGGTGAAAAACTGTTTTTT.